The 24 T cell receptor beta chains given below trace back to one sample, sequenced in a study of blood T cell repertoires in COVID-19. Profiling relied on immunoSEQ multiplex PCR, and the TCRdb table lists in-frame clones only, not all of them. Among roughly 430,000 clones listed, around nine tenths were seen once. The specimen was PBMCs or T cells enriched from blood (not recorded which). Receptors originate from a woman younger than 30 who had been exposed to COVID-19.

The V call is TRBV6-5, the J call TRBJ1-5, with D perhaps TRBD1 (6 bases). This CDR3 comprises 13 residues. V was trimmed by 9 bases and J by 4 bases, leaving 13 bases between them. The V gene's germline CDR1 is MNHEY and CDR2 SVGAGI. The CDR3 sequence: CASTKGGNQPQHF. The CDR3 DNA sequence: TGTGCCAGTACGAAAGGGGGAAATCAGCCCCAGCATTTT.

With respect to this clone: The same CDR3 is also encoded by other DNA sequences in this sample. This chain connects TRBV6-5 to TRBJ2-7; 7 nucleotides match TRBD1. CDR3 size: 12 residues. Germline-derived CDR1 and CDR2 are MNHEY and SVGAGI. J lost 3 bases, V lost 6 bases, and 2 bases had no gene match. The CDR3 is CASSRQGYEQYF. In nucleotides, the CDR3 is TGTGCCAGCAGCAGACAGGGCTACGAGCAGTACTTC.

The J gene is TRBJ1-6, the V gene TRBV20-1, with D unresolved. This CDR3 is 12 amino acids long. Germline assignment: CDR1 DFQATT and CDR2 SNEGSKA (reference sequence). Trimming removed 3 bases from V and 9 bases from J, with 9 bases in between. The CDR3 spells CSASSGISPLHF. The CDR3 DNA sequence: TGCAGTGCTAGTAGCGGGATTTCACCCCTCCACTTT.

The chain couples TRBV28 to TRBJ2-3; 7 positions match TRBD1. With V trimmed by 3 bases and J by 1 base, 7 bases remained unmatched. Germline assignment: CDR1 MDHEN and CDR2 SYDVKM. CDR3 length: 16 residues. As DNA, the CDR3 is TGTGCCAGCAGTTTCCGGGACAGCCAGGGCACAGATACGCAGTATTTT. It is translated as CASSFRDSQGTDTQYF.

This clone was detected only once. This chain connects TRBV28 to TRBJ1-1, with D possibly TRBD1 on 6 matching bases. The germline gives CDR1 MDHEN, CDR2 SYDVKM. The length of the CDR3 is 15 residues. Deletions cut 5 bases from V and 3 bases from J, with 16 bases between. The DNA for the CDR3 is TGTGCCAGCAGTCCAGGGACAATATCGTACACTGAAGCTTTCTTT. Protein product: CASSPGTISYTEAFF.

This clone was counted only a few times. The rearrangement links TRBV9 to TRBJ2-7; 8 bases agree with TRBD1. The germline V gene encodes CDR1 SGDLS and CDR2 YYNGEE. This CDR3 is 14 amino acids long. V lost 4 bases, J lost 1 base, and 4 bases stayed unmatched. The CDR3 coding sequence is TGTGCCAGCAGCCCGCGGACAGGGTCCTACGAGCAGTACTTC. Its protein product is CASSPRTGSYEQYF.

The rearrangement joins TRBV28 to TRBJ2-3; D is perhaps TRBD2 (5 bases). V lost 6 bases and J lost 1, with 11 bases in between. The CDR3 sequence is 14 residues long. Germline CDR1 and CDR2: MDHEN and SYDVKM. For the CDR3, the DNA is TGTGCCAGCAGCGAGGGTGTTGGCACAGATACGCAGTATTTT. This codes for CASSEGVGTDTQYF.

The chain employs TRBV7-2 and TRBJ1-5; 8 nucleotides match TRBD1. J was trimmed by 2 bases and V by 5 bases; bases with no gene match: 8. This CDR3 has 16 amino acids. Germline loops: CDR1 SGHTA, CDR2 FQGNSA. The DNA for the CDR3 is TGTGCCAGCAGCCCGAGGACAGGGTTCGGCAATCAGCCCCAGCATTTT. Its protein is CASSPRTGFGNQPQHF. The whole variable domain, filled in from reference TRBV7-2 and TRBJ1-5, reads GAGVSQSPSNKVTEKGKDVELRCDPISGHTALYWYRQSLGQGLEFLIYFQGNSAPDKSGLPSDRFSAERTGGSVSTLTIQRTQQEDSAVYLCASSPRTGFGNQPQHFGDGTRLSIL.

V and J are TRBV6-6 and TRBJ2-1, with 10 nucleotides matching TRBD2. CDR3 length: 16 residues. With 2 bases clipped from V and 2 bases from J, the junction kept 3 bases outside the gene matches. The germline V gene encodes CDR1 MNHNY and CDR2 SVGAGI (reference sequence). CDR3 nucleotides: TGTGCCAGCAGTTACGAGAGCGGGAGGGCCTACAATGAGCAGTTCTTC. Translated: CASSYESGRAYNEQFF.

This clone has only one observation. The chain uses TRBV11-2 and TRBJ2-7, with 8 bases that match TRBD2. The CDR3 loop spans 15 amino acids. The germline V gene has CDR1 SGHAT and CDR2 FQNNGV. The trim removed 3 bases at V and 3 bases at J, leaving 7 bases unmatched. The CDR3 region has the DNA TGTGCCAGCAGCTTGATCAACGGGAGGGACTACGAGCAGTACTTC. It codes for CASSLINGRDYEQYF.

Worth noting for this clone: One junction end does not reproduce the germline sequence, and a read error may be involved. V and J are TRBV5-5 and TRBJ2-2; a weak D match, TRBD2 (6 bases). The CDR3 is made up of 14 amino acids. The germline V gene encodes CDR1 SGHKS and CDR2 YYEKEE (reference sequence). The CDR3: CASSWAGNSGELFF. CDR3 nucleotides: TGTGCCAGCAGCTGGGCGGGGAACTCCGGGGAGCTGTTTTTT.

This clone came up a few times. The chain joins TRBV5-4 to TRBJ2-1; no clear D gene. Germline V gene lookup returns CDR1 SGHNT and CDR2 YYREEE (reference sequence). This CDR3 contains 16 residues. V gave up 3 bases and J gave up 2 bases, with 15 bases separating them. The CDR3 loop is CASSSSGLSAYNEQFF. The CDR3 nucleotides are TGTGCCAGCAGCTCTTCTGGCTTGTCCGCCTACAATGAGCAGTTCTTC.

The chain has TRBV19 and TRBJ1-5, with D tentatively TRBD1 (5 bases). The V end was cut by 1 base, the J end by 3 bases, with 10 bases between. CDR1 LNHDA and CDR2 SQIVND come from the germline V gene (reference sequence). The CDR3 is 15 residues long. The CDR3, as DNA: TGTGCCAGTAGTATAGTTTGGGGCGACAATCAGCCCCAGCATTTT. Encoded protein: CASSIVWGDNQPQHF.

This chain links TRBV29-1 with TRBJ2-5; TRBD1 might be the D (6 bases). The CDR3 contains 14 residues. V lost 5 bases, J lost 6 bases, and 19 bases lay in between. The germline V gene encodes CDR1 SQVTM and CDR2 ANQGSEA. The DNA for the CDR3 is TGCAGCGTTACGACAGGATCTAGTAGGAAGACCCAGTACTTC. Translation gives CSVTTGSSRKTQYF. The complete variable domain, with remaining parts taken from reference TRBV29-1 and TRBJ2-5, reads SAVISQKPSRDICQRGTSLTIQCQVDSQVTMMFWYRQQPGQSLTLIATANQGSEATYESGFVIDKFPISRPNLTFSTLTVSNMSPEDSSIYLCSVTTGSSRKTQYFGPGTRLLVL.

The V gene is TRBV28, the J gene TRBJ2-1; 7 bases agree with TRBD1. Looked up from germline, CDR1 is MDHEN and CDR2 is SYDVKM. With 11 bases clipped from V and 7 bases from J, the junction kept 14 bases outside the gene matches. This CDR3 has 14 amino acids. The CDR3 reads CAVQGVVMRNEQFF. CDR3 DNA sequence: TGTGCCGTCCAGGGGGTCGTTATGAGGAATGAGCAGTTCTTC.

This clone was counted once. The chain is built from TRBV10-3 and TRBJ2-1; 10 nucleotides match TRBD1. This CDR3 is 16 amino acids long. V lost 0 bases, J lost 4 bases, and 3 bases stayed unmatched. Germline CDR1 is ENHRY and CDR2 is SYGVKD. CDR3 region: CAISESGTGVYNEQFF. CDR3 coding DNA: TGTGCCATCAGTGAGTCAGGGACAGGGGTTTACAATGAGCAGTTCTTC.

V and J are TRBV15 and TRBJ1-6; 8 bases are a match to TRBD1. This CDR3 has 16 amino acids. CDR1 LNHNV and CDR2 YYDKDF come from the germline V gene (reference sequence). The J segment lost 7 bases and the V segment lost 2 bases, leaving 7 bases of the junction unmatched. The CDR3 region has the DNA TGTGCCACCAGCAGAAACGGGAGACAGGGGAATTCACCCCTCCACTTT. This gives the protein CATSRNGRQGNSPLHF.

The genes are TRBV9 and TRBJ1-1; the D is unclear. The CDR3 length is 16 residues. Trimming stripped 4 bases from V and 5 bases from J, with 21 bases between. Germline V gives CDR1 SGDLS, CDR2 YYNGEE. CDR3 nucleotide sequence: TGTGCCAGCAGCTCACGAGGGCCCGACGTTAATACTGAAGCTTTCTTT. Its protein product is CASSSRGPDVNTEAFF.

The chain combines TRBV28 with TRBJ2-7, with TRBD2 identical over 9 bases. Unmatched junction bases numbered 24, after V lost 5 bases and J lost 1 base. Germline V gene sequence: CDR1 MDHEN, CDR2 SYDVKM. The CDR3 spans 21 residues. The CDR3 region is CASSLTRPIWTSVFDSYEQYF. CDR3 DNA: TGTGCCAGCAGTCTCACCCGCCCGATTTGGACTAGCGTCTTCGATTCCTACGAGCAGTACTTC. Looking up the rest from reference TRBV28 and TRBJ2-7 gives the full variable domain: DVKVTQSSRYLVKRTGEKVFLECVQDMDHENMFWYRQDPGLGLRLIYFSYDVKMKEKGDIPEGYSVSREKKERFSLILESASTNQTSMYLCASSLTRPIWTSVFDSYEQYFGPGTRLTVT.

V and J are TRBV25-1 and TRBJ2-6; possible D gene TRBD1, 6 bases. Per the germline V gene, CDR1 is MGHDK and CDR2 is SYGVNS. Trimming left V 3 bases short and J 0 bases short, with 12 bases between. CDR3 size: 17 residues. The CDR3 reads CASSDSGVVSGANVLTF. CDR3 bases: TGTGCCAGCAGTGATTCAGGGGTAGTCTCTGGGGCCAACGTCCTGACTTTC.

The genes are TRBV7-2 and TRBJ2-1, with 10 bases fitting TRBD2. V lost 6 bases to trimming and J lost 4 bases; unmatched junction nucleotides: 6. CDR1 is SGHTA, CDR2 FQGNSA, per germline. CDR3 length: 15 residues. The CDR3 loop is CASRSSGGAYNEQFF. CDR3 in DNA: TGTGCCAGCAGATCAAGCGGGGGGGCGTACAATGAGCAGTTCTTC.

This chain uses TRBV3-1 (or the pseudogene TRBV3-2) with TRBJ2-2, with 14 bases identical to TRBD2. CDR1 is LGHDT and CDR2 is YNNKEL in the germline V gene (reference sequence). The length of the CDR3 is 16 residues. Unmatched junction bases numbered 4, after V lost 4 bases and J lost 6 bases. The CDR3 DNA is TGTGCCAGCAGCCGACTAGCGGGGGGGCCCCCCGGGGAGCTGTTTTTT. It codes for CASSRLAGGPPGELFF.

This rearrangement joins TRBV30 to TRBJ1-1; the match to TRBD1 covers 12 bases. The CDR3 has 13 amino acids. Germline lookup yields CDR1 GTSNPN and CDR2 SVGIG (reference sequence). The junction had 1 base not matched to a gene; V was cut back by 4 bases and J by 4 bases. The CDR3 bases are TGTGCCTGGAAGGGACAGGGGGCCACTGAAGCTTTCTTT. This translates into CAWKGQGATEAFF. Full variable domain (missing parts from reference TRBV30 and TRBJ1-1): SQTIHQWPATLVQPVGSPLSLECTVEGTSNPNLYWYRQAAGRGLQLLFYSVGIGQISSEVPQNLSASRPQDRQFILSSKKLLLSDSGFYLCAWKGQGATEAFFGQGTRLTVV.

J is TRBJ2-2 and V is TRBV18, with TRBD1 matching over 7 bases. The CDR3 is made up of 15 amino acids. Germline V gene sequence: CDR1 KGHSH, CDR2 LQKENI. Trimming removed 3 bases from V and 7 bases from J; junction bases left unmatched: 8. The CDR3 DNA reads TGTGCCAGCTCACCTTCGCAGGGGGTCGGCGGGGAGCTGTTTTTT. This encodes CASSPSQGVGGELFF.